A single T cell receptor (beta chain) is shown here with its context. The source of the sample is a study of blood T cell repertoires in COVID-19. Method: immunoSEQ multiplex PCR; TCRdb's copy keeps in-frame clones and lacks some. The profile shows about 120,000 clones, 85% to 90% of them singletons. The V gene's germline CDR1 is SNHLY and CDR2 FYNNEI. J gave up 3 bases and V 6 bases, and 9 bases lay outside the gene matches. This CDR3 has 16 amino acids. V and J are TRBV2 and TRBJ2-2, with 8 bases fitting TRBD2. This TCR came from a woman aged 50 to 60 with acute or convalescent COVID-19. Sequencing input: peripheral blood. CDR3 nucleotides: TGTGCCAGCAGGGGAAGCGGGAGAAGGTACACCGGGGAGCTGTTTTTT. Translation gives CASRGSGRRYTGELFF.